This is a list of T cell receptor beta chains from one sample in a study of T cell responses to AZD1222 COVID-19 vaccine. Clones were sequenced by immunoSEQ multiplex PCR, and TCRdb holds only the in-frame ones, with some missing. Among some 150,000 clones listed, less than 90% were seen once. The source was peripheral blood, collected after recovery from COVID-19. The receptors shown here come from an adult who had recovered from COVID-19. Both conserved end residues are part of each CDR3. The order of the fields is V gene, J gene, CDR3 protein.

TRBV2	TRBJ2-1	CATVTSGGYNEQFF
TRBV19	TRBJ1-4	CASSMSWTVSEKLFF
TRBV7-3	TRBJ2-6	CASAPAAGSGANVLTF
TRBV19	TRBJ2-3	CASRPYRGQTDTQYF
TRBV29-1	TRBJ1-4	CSVNRGQGEKLFF
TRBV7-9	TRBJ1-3	CASSFSSGGSGNTIYF
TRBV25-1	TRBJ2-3	CASSEGGWGTDTQYF
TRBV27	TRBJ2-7	CASSLKGQGAYEQYF
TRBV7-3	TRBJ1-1	CASSFSDRAEAFF
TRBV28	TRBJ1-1	CASTLLEGAEGVTEAFF
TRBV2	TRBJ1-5	CASKERGSQPQHF
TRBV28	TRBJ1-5	CASSSGVGQPQHF
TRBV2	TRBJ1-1	CASSQTYNTEAFF
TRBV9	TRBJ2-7	CASSVGLAYEQYF
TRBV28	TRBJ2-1	CASSPTGGEGNEQFF
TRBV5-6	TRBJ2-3	CASRTTGGPGTDTQYF
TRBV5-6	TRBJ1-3	CASSSLRGYSGNTIYF
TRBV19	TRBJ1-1	CASKQGAGENTEAFF
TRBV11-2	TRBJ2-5	CASSSLAETQYF
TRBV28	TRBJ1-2	CASSFVAYGYTF